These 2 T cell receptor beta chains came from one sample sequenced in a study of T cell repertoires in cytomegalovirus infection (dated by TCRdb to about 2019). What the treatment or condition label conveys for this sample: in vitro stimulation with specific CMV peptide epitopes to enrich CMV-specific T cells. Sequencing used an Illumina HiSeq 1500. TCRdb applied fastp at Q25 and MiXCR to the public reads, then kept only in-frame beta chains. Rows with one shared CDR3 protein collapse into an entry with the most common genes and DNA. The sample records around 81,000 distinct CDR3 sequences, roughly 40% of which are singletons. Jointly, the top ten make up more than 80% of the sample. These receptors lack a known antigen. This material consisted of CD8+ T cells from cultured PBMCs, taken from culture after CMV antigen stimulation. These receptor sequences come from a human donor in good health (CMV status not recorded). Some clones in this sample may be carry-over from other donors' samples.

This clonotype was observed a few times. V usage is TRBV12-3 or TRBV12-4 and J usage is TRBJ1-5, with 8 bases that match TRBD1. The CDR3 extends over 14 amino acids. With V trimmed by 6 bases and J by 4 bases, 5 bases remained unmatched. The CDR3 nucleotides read TGTGCCAGCAGCCGACAGGGGAGAAATCAGCCCCAGCATTTT. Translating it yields CASSRQGRNQPQHF.

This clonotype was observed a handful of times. The CDR3 reads CASSSHGGGMNTEAFF. As DNA, the CDR3 is TGTGCCAGCAGCTCACACGGGGGTGGCATGAACACTGAAGCTTTCTTT. This chain links TRBV7-2 with TRBJ1-1; D may be TRBD1 (5 bases). Trimming took 4 bases from V and 0 from J, leaving 15 bases between them. Per germline, CDR1 SGHTA and CDR2 FQGNSA. The CDR3 totals 16 residues.